Described below is a single T cell receptor (beta chain) sequence and its context. Its matching antigen is unknown. The data stem from a study of blood T cells in healthy people across ages. Whole-study results and caveats: The donors' CMV status was not determined, possibly confounding changes in expanded clonotypes.

About 10 milliliters of peripheral blood were drawn from each donor into EDTA-treated tubes. PCR was performed a second time for about 7 to 12 cycles using a sample-barcoded 5' primer and a J-beta primer mix. TCRdb itself ran the 5' RACE reads through MiXCR, one entry per CDR3 protein. The table includes more than 600,000 distinct CDR3 sequences, around 25% detected once. The sample was also linked to a second study, of T cells of mothers and their children. That work states: The sample comes from nine or ten healthy Caucasian donors: mothers and children. The TCR beta CDR3 read count exceeded 9.5 million for each mother and was a few million for each child.

This clonotype was obtained from a boy aged 5 to 17 in good health. Sequenced input: blood.

CDR3 in amino acids: CASSYGTGHGYTF. CDR3 bases: TGCGCCAGCAGCTATGGGACAGGGCATGGCTACACCTTC. The V call is TRBV5-1, the J call TRBJ1-2, with 9 bases matching TRBD1. Germline assignment: CDR1 SGHRS and CDR2 YFSETQ. The V and J ends lost 3 bases and 6 bases, in that order; junction bases with no gene match: 3. The CDR3 loop spans 13 amino acids.